This entry lists 20 T cell receptor beta chains sequenced from one sample in a study of blood T cell repertoires in COVID-19. Data came from immunoSEQ multiplex PCR; TCRdb stores just in-frame clones and leaves some out. In the table there are around 99,000 clones, 75% to 90% of which are singletons. Input material: peripheral blood. Receptors were obtained from an older woman with acute or convalescent COVID-19.

CDR3 DNA sequence: TGTGCCAGCAGCTACGAGCAAACCAATTCACCCCTCCACTTT. This translates into CASSYEQTNSPLHF. The V and J genes are TRBV7-9 and TRBJ1-6; D uncertain. The V end lost 4 bases, the J end lost 7 bases, and 11 bases lay between the germline ends. In germline, CDR1 is SEHNR, CDR2 FQNEAQ (reference sequence). The length of the CDR3 is 14 residues.

This clone was seen a handful of times. V usage is TRBV6-5 and J usage is TRBJ1-5; possibly TRBD1 for D (6 bases). Looked up from germline, CDR1 is MNHEY and CDR2 is SVGAGI. V gave up 8 bases and J gave up 3 bases, with 17 bases separating them. CDR3 length: 15 amino acids. CDR3 nucleotide sequence: TGTGCCAGCGCTATATTCCGGGACACCAATCAGCCCCAGCATTTT. Translating it yields CASAIFRDTNQPQHF.

The chain carries TRBV10-2 and TRBJ2-7; 9 bases agree with TRBD2. Trimming cost V 3 bases and J 6 bases; bases outside gene matches: 12. Germline loops: CDR1 WSHSY, CDR2 SAAADI. The CDR3 has 16 residues. CDR3 residues: CASSDSSGIRTSEQYF. The CDR3 nucleotides read TGCGCCAGCAGTGATTCTAGCGGGATTAGAACGTCCGAGCAGTACTTC.

The V call is TRBV19, the J call TRBJ1-5, with a weak D call TRBD1 (5 bases). The CDR3 spans 16 residues. Germline-derived CDR1 and CDR2 are LNHDA and SQIVND (reference sequence). Trimming stripped 6 bases from V and 6 bases from J, with 21 bases between. The CDR3 bases are TGTGCCAGTAGCCCGACCGGTATAGGGGAAGGTCAGCCCCAGCATTTT. It specifies CASSPTGIGEGQPQHF.

The V gene is TRBV5-8, the J gene TRBJ1-5, with D perhaps matching TRBD1 (5 bases). This CDR3 has 14 residues. V was trimmed by 4 bases and J by 11 bases, leaving 19 bases between them. Germline V gene data show CDR1 as SGHTS and CDR2 as YDEGEE. The CDR3 reads CASSVPDRSGTQHF. The CDR3, as DNA: TGTGCCAGCAGCGTTCCAGACAGATCAGGGACCCAGCATTTT. The full variable domain, rest sourced from reference TRBV5-8 and TRBJ1-5, is EAGVTQSPTHLIKTRGQQATLRCSPISGHTSVYWYQQALGLGLQFLLWYDEGEERNRGNFPPRFSGRQFPNYSSELNVNALELEDSALYLCASSVPDRSGTQHFGDGTRLSIL.

The rearrangement links TRBV6-5 to TRBJ1-1; D is perhaps TRBD1 (5 bases). Germline V gives CDR1 MNHEY, CDR2 SVGAGI. The V end was cut by 6 bases, the J end by 1 base, with 9 bases between. The CDR3 extends over 13 amino acids. The CDR3 bases are TGTGCCAGCAGGGACATAGGGAACACTGAAGCTTTCTTT. Its translation is CASRDIGNTEAFF.

V is TRBV4-1 and J is TRBJ2-7; the D is unclear. V was trimmed by 0 bases and J by 7 bases, leaving 16 bases between them. The length of the CDR3 is 15 residues. The germline V gene has CDR1 MGHRA and CDR2 YSYEKL. The CDR3 reads CASSQDFGPSEEQYF. DNA for the CDR3: TGCGCCAGCAGCCAAGATTTCGGCCCCTCGGAGGAGCAGTACTTC.

The J gene is TRBJ2-2, the V gene TRBV19, with a possible D match to TRBD2 (6 bases). This CDR3 spans 18 amino acids. Germline assignment: CDR1 LNHDA and CDR2 SQIVND (reference sequence). V lost 5 bases and J 0 bases, leaving 19 bases between the germline ends. DNA of the CDR3: TGTGCCAGTAGTCCTTTCCTATGGGGGGATACGAACACCGGGGAGCTGTTTTTT. It codes for CASSPFLWGDTNTGELFF.

The V gene is TRBV10-2, the J gene TRBJ1-3, with D unresolved. CDR1 is WSHSY, CDR2 SAAADI, per germline. The CDR3 contains 14 residues. Trimming took off 6 bases at V and 1 base at J, with 10 bases between the two ends. CDR3 region: CASSFGLSGNTIYF. CDR3 coding DNA: TGCGCCAGCAGCTTCGGACTTTCTGGAAACACCATATATTTT.

This clone showed up just a few times. This chain links TRBV4-1 with TRBJ1-5, with D possibly being TRBD1 (5 bases). CDR3 length: 15 amino acids. Germline CDR1 MGHRA, CDR2 YSYEKL. V lost 0 bases, J lost 7 bases, and 13 bases lay in between. The CDR3 protein is CASSQDGAGRQPQHF. CDR3 nucleotides: TGCGCCAGCAGCCAAGATGGGGCAGGGCGACAGCCCCAGCATTTT.

This chain uses TRBV12-3 or TRBV12-4 with TRBJ2-5; 8 bases fit TRBD1. The CDR3 is 13 residues long. V lost 4 bases to trimming and J lost 4 bases; unmatched junction nucleotides: 2. The CDR3 DNA sequence: TGTGCCAGCAGTTCGACAGGGGTAGAGACCCAGTACTTC. This codes for CASSSTGVETQYF.

The CDR3 reads CASSPGGAGELFF. CDR3 coding DNA: TGTGCCAGCAGCCCCGGAGGGGCCGGGGAGCTGTTTTTT. The chain has TRBV7-9 and TRBJ2-2; possible D gene TRBD2, 6 bases. Between the trimmed V and J ends, which lost 5 bases and 6 bases, there was a span of 10 bases. CDR3 length equals 13 residues. CDR1 and CDR2 (germline): SEHNR, FQNEAQ (reference sequence). Based on the CDR3 plus reference TRBV7-9 and TRBJ2-2, the full variable domain is DTGVSQNPRHKITKRGQNVTFRCDPISEHNRLYWYRQTLGQGPEFLTYFQNEAQLEKSRLLSDRFSAERPKGSFSTLEIQRTEQGDSAMYLCASSPGGAGELFFGEGSRLTVL.

Only one count was recorded for this clone. The gene calls are TRBV5-1 and TRBJ1-1; 8 bases match TRBD1. The CDR3 loop spans 14 amino acids. J gave up 6 bases and V 4 bases, and 8 bases lay outside the gene matches. CDR1 and CDR2 from the germline V gene are SGHRS and YFSETQ. The CDR3 sequence: CASSGQGGWAEAFF. The CDR3 nucleotides are TGCGCCAGCAGCGGACAGGGCGGGTGGGCTGAAGCTTTCTTT.

The sample holds one count of this clone. The chain employs TRBV5-4 and TRBJ2-5; D possibly corresponds to TRBD2 (6 bases). The germline CDR1 and CDR2 sequences are SGHNT and YYREEE (reference sequence). The CDR3 runs 14 residues. Trimming stripped 3 bases from V and 3 bases from J, with 12 bases between. CDR3 sequence (DNA): TGTGCCAGCAGCTCCGGCGGGACGGAAGAGACCCAGTACTTC. Amino acid sequence: CASSSGGTEETQYF.

The J gene is TRBJ2-7, the V gene TRBV5-4; TRBD2 aligns across 8 bases. Germline V gene sequence: CDR1 SGHNT, CDR2 YYREEE (reference sequence). V lost 1 base and J lost 4; bases outside the gene matches: 10. CDR3 length: 16 residues. CDR3 bases: TGTGCCAGCAGCTTGTACGGGGGGACTAGTACGTACGAGCAGTACTTC. Residues: CASSLYGGTSTYEQYF.

The chain couples TRBV24-1 to TRBJ1-5; D is possibly TRBD1 (6 bases). Germline CDR1 is KGHDR and CDR2 is SFDVKD. The length of the CDR3 is 16 residues. V lost 3 bases to trimming and J lost 6 bases, with 17 bases between them. The CDR3 is CATSDPKQGMGQPQHF. Written as DNA, the CDR3 is TGTGCCACCAGTGATCCAAAACAGGGTATGGGTCAGCCCCAGCATTTT.

This chain joins TRBV7-8 and TRBJ1-5; D is ambiguous. The CDR3 runs to 14 residues. V lost 0 bases and J lost 4, with 7 bases in between. CDR1 is SGHVS and CDR2 is FQNEAQ in the germline V gene. The CDR3 loop is CASSLAPGNQPQHF. CDR3 nucleotides: TGTGCCAGCAGCTTAGCGCCGGGTAATCAGCCCCAGCATTTT.

The V call is TRBV18, the J call TRBJ2-7; TRBD2 matches 8 bases. Trimming removed 2 bases from V and 6 bases from J; junction bases left unmatched: 12. The CDR3 is 16 residues long. Germline V gives CDR1 KGHSH, CDR2 LQKENI. CDR3 sequence reads: CASSPNRAGGSGEQYF. The CDR3 region has the DNA TGTGCCAGCTCACCAAATCGGGCGGGAGGCTCTGGCGAGCAGTACTTC. Filled out from reference TRBV18 and TRBJ2-7, the complete variable domain reads NAGVMQNPRHLVRRRGQEARLRCSPMKGHSHVYWYRQLPEEGLKFMVYLQKENIIDESGMPKERFSAEFPKEGPSILRIQQVVRGDSAAYFCASSPNRAGGSGEQYFGPGTRLTVT.

The V gene is TRBV6-5, the J gene TRBJ2-3; TRBD1 matches at 8 bases. The germline V gene encodes CDR1 MNHEY and CDR2 SVGAGI. V was pared by 2 bases and J by 14 bases, with 6 bases of the junction left unmatched. This CDR3 is built from 12 residues. The CDR3, as DNA: TGTGCCAGCAGTTACGCAGGGGGCGGAACGTATTTT. It translates to CASSYAGGGTYF.

The chain is built from TRBV10-3 and TRBJ2-4; D gene ambiguous. V was clipped by 3 bases and J by 5 bases, with 11 bases between them. The CDR3 totals 14 residues. The germline gives CDR1 ENHRY, CDR2 SYGVKD. DNA for the CDR3: TGTGCCATCAGTGAAAGCACTCTCGAAAACATTCAGTACTTC. Its protein product is CAISESTLENIQYF.